This T cell receptor beta chain derives from a study of blood T cell repertoires in COVID-19. Overall study: Sites in the United States, Italy and Spain provided acute and convalescent COVID-19 samples. Sources were T cells, B-cell-depleted T cells, or PBMCs; the material itself was cDNA or gDNA.

Trimming pared 5 bases from V and 10 bases from J, leaving 14 bases between. In germline, CDR1 is MDHEN, CDR2 SYDVKM. This CDR3 has 12 amino acids. Only in-frame clones appear in the TCRdb table, and some are missing; sequencing was by immunoSEQ multiplex PCR. Here the sample spans around 310,000 clones, about nine tenths being singletons. One Seattle source followed patients from active infection through their disease course. The TCR sequence derives from a woman in her twenties or thirties with COVID-19, enrolled during active disease. The chain is built from TRBV28 and TRBJ1-1, with D possibly matching TRBD1 (5 bases). Sequenced: peripheral blood. The CDR3 sequence is CASSTQGIRAFF. CDR3 DNA sequence: TGTGCCAGCAGTACCCAGGGTATCCGAGCTTTCTTT.